The clone carrying this T cell receptor beta chain was recorded many times. The antigen is not known. Trimming removed 6 bases at V and 0 bases at J, with 5 bases between. There are 12 residues in the CDR3. Germline values: CDR1 SGHTS, CDR2 YDEGEE. The cDNA was generated through 5'RACE incorporating 10-nucleotide random UMIs. MiXCR, run by TCRdb on the 5' RACE reads, gives a single entry per CDR3 protein. The sample lists tens of thousands of distinct CDR3 sequences, under 20% occurring once. This entry comes from a study of neurological immune-mediated disorders. Study-wide points: HTLV-1-associated myelopathy ranked highest for TCR clonal expansion and multiple sclerosis lowest, beneath healthy controls.

The unsorted libraries were made from 2 million PBMCs kept at -80 C. The clonotype originates from a woman aged 35 to 49 in good health. The specimen sequenced was PBMCs. The V gene is TRBV5-8, the J gene TRBJ2-3; D is unresolved. The CDR3 here is CASNPSTDTQYF. CDR3 DNA: TGTGCCAGCAACCCAAGCACAGATACGCAGTATTTT.